A single sample is the source of the 5 T cell receptor beta chains below, sequenced in a study of radiotherapy plus CTLA-4 blockade in lung cancer. TCRdb keeps only in-frame clones here, not all; method: immunoSEQ multiplex PCR. The data show 110,000 or so clones, 75% to 80% seen once. Sequencing used peripheral blood, obtained from a patient treated with radiotherapy plus ipilimumab. The receptor set was obtained from a human donor with non-small cell lung cancer who had a partial response to radiotherapy plus ipilimumab.

This chain connects TRBV6-6 to TRBJ2-1; 10 bases line up with TRBD2. The ends lost 6 bases at V and 7 bases at J; junction bases unmatched: 9. Germline V gene data show CDR1 as MNHNY and CDR2 as SVGAGI (reference sequence). This CDR3 has 15 residues. CDR3 protein: CASRQLAGSYNEQFF. In DNA, the CDR3 is TGTGCCAGCAGGCAACTAGCGGGATCTTATAATGAGCAGTTCTTC.

A few counts support this clone. The CDR3 here is CASSGAGHVGGYTF. The CDR3 bases are TGTGCCAGCAGTGGTGCAGGGCACGTAGGTGGCTACACCTTC. The rearrangement links TRBV2 to TRBJ1-2; tentatively, D is TRBD1 (5 bases). The V and J ends lost 4 bases and 7 bases respectively, with 16 bases between them. CDR3 length: 14 amino acids. CDR1 SNHLY and CDR2 FYNNEI come from the germline V gene. Variable domain in full (rest from reference TRBV2 and TRBJ1-2): EPEVTQTPSHQVTQMGQEVILRCVPISNHLYFYWYRQILGQKVEFLVSFYNNEISEKSEIFDDQFSVERPDGSNFTLKIRSTKLEDSAMYFCASSGAGHVGGYTFGSGTRLTVV.

This chain uses TRBV28 with TRBJ1-5; 9 bases agree with TRBD1. The CDR3 runs 14 residues. Germline CDR1 MDHEN, CDR2 SYDVKM. V lost 6 bases to trimming and J lost 4 bases; unmatched junction nucleotides: 4. This chain's CDR3 is CASRAGTGNQPQHF. As DNA, the CDR3 is TGTGCCAGCAGGGCCGGGACAGGGAATCAGCCCCAGCATTTT.

The J gene is TRBJ1-3, the V gene TRBV29-1, with a possible D match to TRBD1 (6 bases). V lost 6 bases and J 0 bases, leaving 12 bases between the germline ends. CDR3 size: 14 residues. Per germline, CDR1 SQVTM and CDR2 ANQGSEA. CDR3 bases: TGCAGCGTGAACAGGGATCTCTCTGGAAACACCATATATTTT. Amino acids: CSVNRDLSGNTIYF.

V usage is TRBV2 and J usage is TRBJ1-2, with D possibly matching TRBD1 (6 bases). This CDR3 spans 16 amino acids. Germline V gene data show CDR1 as SNHLY and CDR2 as FYNNEI. Between the trimmed V and J ends, which lost 6 bases and 4 bases, there was a span of 21 bases. Here the CDR3 DNA reads TGTGCCAGCAGCGAGAGCGGGACAAGGGGAATCTATGGCTACACCTTC. Its translation: CASSESGTRGIYGYTF.